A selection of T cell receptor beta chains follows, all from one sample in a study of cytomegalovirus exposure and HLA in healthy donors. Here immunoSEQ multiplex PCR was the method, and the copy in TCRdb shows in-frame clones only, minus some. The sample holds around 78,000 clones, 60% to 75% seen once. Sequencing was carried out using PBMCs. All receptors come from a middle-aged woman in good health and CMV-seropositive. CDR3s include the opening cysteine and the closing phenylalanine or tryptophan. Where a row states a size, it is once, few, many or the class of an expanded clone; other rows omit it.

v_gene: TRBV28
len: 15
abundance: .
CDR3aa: CASSPPGEGRDEQYF

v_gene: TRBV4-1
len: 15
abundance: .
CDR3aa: CASSQGDTGWQPQHF

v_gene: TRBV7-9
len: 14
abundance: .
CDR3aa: CASSLGGGADTQYF

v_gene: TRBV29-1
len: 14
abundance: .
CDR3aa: CSVEDRDSYNEQFF

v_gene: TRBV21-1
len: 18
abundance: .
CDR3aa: CASSPSPGLAGVNYEQYF

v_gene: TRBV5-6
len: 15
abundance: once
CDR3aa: CASSSEITSAETQYF

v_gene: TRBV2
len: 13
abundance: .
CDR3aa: CASSVEGNYGYTF

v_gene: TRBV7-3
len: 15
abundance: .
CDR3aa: CASSQQTSSYNEQFF

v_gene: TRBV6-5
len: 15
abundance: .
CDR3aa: CASSLYPSGTDTQYF

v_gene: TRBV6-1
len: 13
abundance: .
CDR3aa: CASSEGDRLGYTF

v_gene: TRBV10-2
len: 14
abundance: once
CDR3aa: CASSVGQGAPGAFF

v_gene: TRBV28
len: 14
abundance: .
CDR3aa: CASSLWLGPGELFF

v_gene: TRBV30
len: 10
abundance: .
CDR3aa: CAWSHGELFF

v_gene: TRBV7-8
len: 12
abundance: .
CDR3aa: CASSKAWETQYF

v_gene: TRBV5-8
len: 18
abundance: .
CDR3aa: CASSLLWGPSGARYEQYF

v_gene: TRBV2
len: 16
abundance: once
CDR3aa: CASRRPQTSGMNEQFF

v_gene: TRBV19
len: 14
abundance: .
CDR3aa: CASSDPTGSYEQYF

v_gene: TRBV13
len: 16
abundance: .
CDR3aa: CASSSGTGAGANVLTF

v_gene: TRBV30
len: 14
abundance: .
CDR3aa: CAWRSRGGPEEQYF

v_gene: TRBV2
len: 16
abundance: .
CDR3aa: CASSEGQPLDPNEQFF

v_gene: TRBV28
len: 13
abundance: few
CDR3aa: CASSLTQGNGYTF

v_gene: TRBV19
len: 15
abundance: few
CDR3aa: CASSHGGAGTYEQYF

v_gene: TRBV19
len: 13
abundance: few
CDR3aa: CASSDYRVSEAFF

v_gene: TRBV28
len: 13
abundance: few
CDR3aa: CASSLGLNTEAFF

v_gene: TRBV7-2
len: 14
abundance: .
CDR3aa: CASSPQGGNTEAFF

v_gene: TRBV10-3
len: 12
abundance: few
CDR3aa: CAPPGQVCEQYF

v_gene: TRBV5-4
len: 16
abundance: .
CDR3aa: CASSSAGDAYNSPLHF

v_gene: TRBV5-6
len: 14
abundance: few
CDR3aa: CASSYRQDVYEQYF

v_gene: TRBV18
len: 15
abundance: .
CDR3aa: CASSPNQGNQETQYF

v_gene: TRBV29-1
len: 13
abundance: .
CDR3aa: CSVVEQGNTEAFF

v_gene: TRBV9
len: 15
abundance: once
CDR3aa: CASSVGLADTDTQYF

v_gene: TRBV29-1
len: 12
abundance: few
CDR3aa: CSASGGTGELFF

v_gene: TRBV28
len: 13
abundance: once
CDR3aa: CASRTGNNYGYPF

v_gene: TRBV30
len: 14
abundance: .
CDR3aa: CAWSRQGARETQYF

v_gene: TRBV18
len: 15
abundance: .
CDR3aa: CASSPLGGAQETQYF

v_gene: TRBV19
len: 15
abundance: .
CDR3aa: CASSWGQSLNTEAFF

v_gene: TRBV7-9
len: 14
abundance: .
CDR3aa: CASSPPDRNYGYTF

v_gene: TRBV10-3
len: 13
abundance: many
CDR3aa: CATLGQGLGGYTF

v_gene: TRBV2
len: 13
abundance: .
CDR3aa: CATKPGVYNEQFF

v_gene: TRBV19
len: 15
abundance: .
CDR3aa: CASSSGGQLNTEAFF

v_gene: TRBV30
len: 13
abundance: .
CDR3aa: CAWSHRAGYGYTF